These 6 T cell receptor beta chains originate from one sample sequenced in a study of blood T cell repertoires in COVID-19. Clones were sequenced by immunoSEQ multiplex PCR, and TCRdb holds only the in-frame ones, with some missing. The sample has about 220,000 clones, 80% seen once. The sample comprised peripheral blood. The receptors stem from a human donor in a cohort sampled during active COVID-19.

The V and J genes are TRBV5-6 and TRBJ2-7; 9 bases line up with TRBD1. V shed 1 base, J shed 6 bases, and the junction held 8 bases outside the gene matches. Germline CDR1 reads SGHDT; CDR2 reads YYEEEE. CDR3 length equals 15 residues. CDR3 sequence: CASSLRTTGGPEQYF. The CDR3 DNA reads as TGTGCCAGCAGCTTGAGGACCACAGGGGGCCCCGAGCAGTACTTC. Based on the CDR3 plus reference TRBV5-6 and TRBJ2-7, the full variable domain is DAGVTQSPTHLIKTRGQQVTLRCSPKSGHDTVSWYQQALGQGPQFIFQYYEEEERQRGNFPDRFSGHQFPNYSSELNVNALLLGDSALYLCASSLRTTGGPEQYFGPGTRLTVT.

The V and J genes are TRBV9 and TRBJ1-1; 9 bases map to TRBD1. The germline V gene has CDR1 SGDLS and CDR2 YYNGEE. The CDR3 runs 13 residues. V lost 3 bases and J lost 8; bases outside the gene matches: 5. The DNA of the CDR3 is TGTGCCAGCAGCGCCAGACAGGGGGGCGAAGCTTTCTTT. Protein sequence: CASSARQGGEAFF.

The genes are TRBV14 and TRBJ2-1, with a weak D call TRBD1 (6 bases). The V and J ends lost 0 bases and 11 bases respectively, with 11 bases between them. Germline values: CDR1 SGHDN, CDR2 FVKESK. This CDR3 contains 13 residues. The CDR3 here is CASSQEPGTQQFF. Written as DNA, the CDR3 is TGTGCCAGCAGCCAAGAGCCCGGGACACAGCAGTTCTTC.

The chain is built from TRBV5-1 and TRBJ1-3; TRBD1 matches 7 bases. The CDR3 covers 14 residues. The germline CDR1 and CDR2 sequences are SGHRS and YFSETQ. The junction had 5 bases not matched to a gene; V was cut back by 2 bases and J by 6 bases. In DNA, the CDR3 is TGCGCCAGCAGCTTCGACAGGGTTGAAAACACCATATATTTT. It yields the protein CASSFDRVENTIYF.

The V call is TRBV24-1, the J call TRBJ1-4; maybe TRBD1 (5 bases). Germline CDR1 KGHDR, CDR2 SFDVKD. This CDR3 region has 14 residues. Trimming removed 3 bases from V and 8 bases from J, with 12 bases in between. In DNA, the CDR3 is TGTGCCACCAGTGATCGGAAGGAGGGGGAAAAACTGTTTTTT. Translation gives CATSDRKEGEKLFF.

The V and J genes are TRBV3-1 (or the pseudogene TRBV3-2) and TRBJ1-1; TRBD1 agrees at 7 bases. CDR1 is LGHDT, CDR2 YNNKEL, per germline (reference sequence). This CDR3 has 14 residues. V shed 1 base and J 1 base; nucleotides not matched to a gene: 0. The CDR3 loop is CASSQGTGNTEAFF. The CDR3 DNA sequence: TGTGCCAGCAGCCAAGGGACAGGGAACACTGAAGCTTTCTTT.